The 7 T cell receptor beta chains presented below share a single source sample, sequenced in a study of T cells in lung cancer brain metastases. The method was immunoSEQ multiplex PCR; TCRdb's version includes in-frame clones alone and lacks a portion of them. The profile shows about 6,200 clones, roughly 85% of them singletons. Sequences were obtained from tumor tissue from the primary lung tumor. Receptors originate from a man between 45 and 60 years old with non-small cell lung cancer.

This sequence joins TRBV6-4 and TRBJ1-1; D unclear. Germline CDR1 is MRHNA and CDR2 is SNTAGT. The length of the CDR3 is 13 residues. The germline V and J ends were trimmed by 9 bases and 4 bases, with 15 bases remaining between them. For the CDR3, the DNA is TGTGCCAGTGCCCGCGATTCATCCACTGAAGCTTTCTTT. Residues: CASARDSSTEAFF.

This clone was seen only a few times. The V gene is TRBV12-1, the J gene TRBJ1-1; the table gives TRBD1 as D, unverified against the DNA. TRBV12-1 is noted as a pseudogene. The CDR3 contains 16 residues. The CDR3 reads CASSYTGTDKNTEAFF. The CDR3 DNA follows: TGTGCCAGCAGCTACACCGGGACAGACAAGAACACTGAAGCTTTCTTT.

The CDR3: CASSKAGSSNYGYTF. Written as DNA, the CDR3 is TGTGCCAGCAGTAAGGCGGGCAGCTCTAACTATGGCTACACCTTC. The rearrangement uses TRBV6-5 and TRBJ1-2; the D is unclear. Germline V CDR1 and CDR2: MNHEY, SVGAGI. V gave up 5 bases and J gave up 0 bases, with 13 bases separating them. CDR3 length: 15 residues.

This chain uses TRBV30 with TRBJ1-3; D remains unclear. Germline CDR1 reads GTSNPN; CDR2 reads SVGIG (reference sequence). The CDR3 extends over 13 amino acids. Trimming took 2 bases from V and 1 from J, leaving 6 bases between them. CDR3: CAWSRGSGNTIYF. Written as DNA, the CDR3 is TGTGCCTGGAGTCGGGGATCTGGAAACACCATATATTTT.

The chain is built from TRBV30 and TRBJ1-5; 7 bases map to TRBD1. The germline gives CDR1 GTSNPN, CDR2 SVGIG (reference sequence). The CDR3 length is 14 residues. J lost 4 bases, V lost 3 bases, and 6 bases had no gene match. The CDR3 here is CAWSQLQGNQPQHF. The CDR3 nucleotides are TGTGCCTGGAGCCAATTACAGGGGAATCAGCCCCAGCATTTT.

On this clone: The same CDR3 is also encoded by other DNA sequences in this sample. V and J are TRBV28 and TRBJ2-7; no definite D call. CDR3 length: 12 residues. Deletions cut 1 base from V and 3 bases from J, with 4 bases between. Germline lookup yields CDR1 MDHEN and CDR2 SYDVKM. CDR3 bases: TGTGCCAGCAGTTTATTCAGCTACGAGCAGTACTTC. This translates into CASSLFSYEQYF.

The J gene is TRBJ1-6, the V gene TRBV28; no definite D call. CDR1 MDHEN and CDR2 SYDVKM come from the germline V gene. Trimming took 5 bases from V and 9 from J, leaving 8 bases between them. The CDR3 has 12 residues. CDR3 DNA sequence: TGTGCCAGCAGTCCCCCCACTTCACCCCTCCACTTT. Its translation: CASSPPTSPLHF.